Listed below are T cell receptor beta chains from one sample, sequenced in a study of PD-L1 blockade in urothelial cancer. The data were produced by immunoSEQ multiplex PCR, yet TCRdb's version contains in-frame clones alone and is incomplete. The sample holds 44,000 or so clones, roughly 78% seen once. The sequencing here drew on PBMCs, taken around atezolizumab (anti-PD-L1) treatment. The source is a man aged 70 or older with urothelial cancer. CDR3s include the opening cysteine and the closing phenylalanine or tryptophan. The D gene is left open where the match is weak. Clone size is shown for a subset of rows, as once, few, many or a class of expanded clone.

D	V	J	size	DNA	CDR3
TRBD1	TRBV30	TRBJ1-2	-	TGTGCCTGGAGTGTAAGGAAGCAGGGGGATCAGGCATATGGCTACACCTTC	CAWSVRKQGDQAYGYTF
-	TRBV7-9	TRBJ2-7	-	TGTGCCAGCAACCAAGGACAGAGCTCCTACGAGCAGTACTTC	CASNQGQSSYEQYF
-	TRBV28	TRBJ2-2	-	TGTGCCAGCAGTTTAGCAGGCAGGGGCACCGGGGAGCTGTTTTTT	CASSLAGRGTGELFF
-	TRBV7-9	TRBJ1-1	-	TGTGCCAGCAGCTTGGGGAGGAACACTGAAGCTTTCTTT	CASSLGRNTEAFF
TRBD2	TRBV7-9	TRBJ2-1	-	TGTGCCAGCAGCCCCGCGGGGGGCGGGGGGTTCCTCGAGCAGTTCTTC	CASSPAGGGGFLEQFF
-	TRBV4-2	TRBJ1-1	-	TGTGCCAGCAGCCAAAGACAGACGAACACTGAAGCTTTCTTT	CASSQRQTNTEAFF
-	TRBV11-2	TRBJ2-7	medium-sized	TGTGCCAGCAGTTTACCCCCGGGCTACGAGCAGTACTTC	CASSLPPGYEQYF
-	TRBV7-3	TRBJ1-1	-	TGTGCCAGCAGCCAGGAGGGTGGCAACACTGAAGCTTTCTTT	CASSQEGGNTEAFF
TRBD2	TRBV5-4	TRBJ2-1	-	TGTGCCAGTGACCCGGGACTAGGACATAACAATGAGCAGTTCTTC	CASDPGLGHNNEQFF
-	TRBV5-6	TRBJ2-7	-	TGTGCCAGCAGCTTGGCGGTTTGGTCGGACTACCACTACGAGCAGTACTTC	CASSLAVWSDYHYEQYF
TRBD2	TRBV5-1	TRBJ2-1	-	TGCGCCAGCAGCCTGACTAGCGGAAACAATGAGCAGTTCTTC	CASSLTSGNNEQFF
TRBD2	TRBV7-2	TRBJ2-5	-	TGTGCCAGCAGCTTAGGCGGTAGCGGGGGGGCAGGAGAGACCCAGTACTTC	CASSLGGSGGAGETQYF
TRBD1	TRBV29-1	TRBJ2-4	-	TGCAGCGTTGTAGGGGACAGCAAAAACATTCAGTACTTC	CSVVGDSKNIQYF
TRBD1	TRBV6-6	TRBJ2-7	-	TGTGCCAGCAGTCGGGACAGAAGGGGCTACGAGCAGTACTTC	CASSRDRRGYEQYF
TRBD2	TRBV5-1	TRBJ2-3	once	TGCGCCAGCAGGCCTCGTTCGGGGGGGGGCACAGATACGCAGTATTTT	CASRPRSGGGTDTQYF
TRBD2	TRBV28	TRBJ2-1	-	TGTGCCAGCAGTTCCCGGACTAGCGGGAGTAGTGAGAATGAGCAGTTCTTC	CASSSRTSGSSENEQFF
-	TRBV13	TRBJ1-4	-	TGTGCCAGCAGCTTAGGAGGAGGCGAAAAACTGTTTTTT	CASSLGGGEKLFF
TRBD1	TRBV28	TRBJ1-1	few	TGTGCCAGCAGTCCCGGACAGGGCGGGACTGAAGCTTTCTTT	CASSPGQGGTEAFF
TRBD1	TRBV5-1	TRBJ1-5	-	TGCGCCAGCAGCCCCGGGACAGGGAGTCAGCCCCAGCATTTT	CASSPGTGSQPQHF
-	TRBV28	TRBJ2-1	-	TGTGCCAGCTCGGAACGGACTGTCTACAATGAGCAGTTCTTC	CASSERTVYNEQFF
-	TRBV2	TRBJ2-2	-	TGTGCCAGCAGCACTAGGCCCACCGGGGAGCTGTTTTTT	CASSTRPTGELFF
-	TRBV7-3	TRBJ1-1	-	TGTGCCAGCAGCCCAACAGGGCTGAACACTGAAGCTTTCTTT	CASSPTGLNTEAFF
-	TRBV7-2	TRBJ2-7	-	TGTGCCAGCAGCTTACGAAGGGGCTGGTACGAGCAGTACTTC	CASSLRRGWYEQYF
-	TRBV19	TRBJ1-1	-	TGTGCCAGTAGAATCATCAGGGGTGGGAATGAAGCTTTCTTT	CASRIIRGGNEAFF